This TCR beta chain was captured by sequencing in a study of blood T cell repertoires in COVID-19. About the research overall: Italy, Spain and the United States were the sources of the convalescent and acute COVID-19 samples. Sources were T cells, B-cell-depleted T cells, or PBMCs; the material itself was cDNA or gDNA.

Germline V gene lookup returns CDR1 LNHDA and CDR2 SQIVND (reference sequence). The CDR3 totals 16 residues. V dropped 7 bases and J dropped 1 base, with 19 bases sitting between them. The data were produced by immunoSEQ multiplex PCR, yet TCRdb's version contains in-frame clones alone and is incomplete. The sample records 25,000 to 35,000 clones, 85% to 90% being singletons. This chain joins TRBV19 and TRBJ1-2; possible D gene TRBD1, 5 bases. The sample taken for sequencing was peripheral blood. The origin of this receptor is a man aged 80 or over with acute or convalescent COVID-19. CDR3 sequence reads: CASNIDGQGFNYGYTF. As DNA, the CDR3 is TGTGCCAGTAACATAGACGGGCAGGGCTTTAACTATGGCTACACCTTC.